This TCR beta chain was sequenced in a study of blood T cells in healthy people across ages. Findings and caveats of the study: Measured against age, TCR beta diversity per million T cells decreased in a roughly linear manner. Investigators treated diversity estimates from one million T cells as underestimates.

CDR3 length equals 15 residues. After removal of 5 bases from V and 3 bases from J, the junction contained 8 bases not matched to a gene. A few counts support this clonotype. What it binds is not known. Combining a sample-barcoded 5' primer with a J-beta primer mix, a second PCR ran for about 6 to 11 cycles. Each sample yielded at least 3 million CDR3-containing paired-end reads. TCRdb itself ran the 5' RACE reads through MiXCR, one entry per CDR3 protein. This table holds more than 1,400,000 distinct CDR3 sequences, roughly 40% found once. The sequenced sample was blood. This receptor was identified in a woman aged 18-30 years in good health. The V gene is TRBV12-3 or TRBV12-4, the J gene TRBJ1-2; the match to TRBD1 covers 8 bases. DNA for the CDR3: TGTGCCAGCAGTCCATGGACAGGGCGGGACTATGGCTACACCTTC. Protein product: CASSPWTGRDYGYTF.